This T cell receptor beta chain was retrieved from a study of Graves' ophthalmopathy and Graves' hyperthyroidism. Study-wide results and caveats: Blood also contained most of the expanded thyroid clonotypes above 0.001 frequency.

Ophthalmopathy cases showed moderate-to-severe activity, scoring CAS ≥3 and NOSPECS ≥4, with duration under 3 months. Diagnosis used clinical symptoms, serum thyroxine, TRAb, thyroid ultrasound and orbital computed tomography. The authors isolated PBMCs from around 10 ml of fresh peripheral blood. This CDR3 is 16 amino acids long. V shed 0 bases and J shed 7 bases, with 19 bases lying between them. Germline V gene lookup returns CDR1 LGHDT and CDR2 YNNKEL (reference sequence). TCR beta CDR3 amplification used RNA transcripts. HTBI-primed RT-PCR formed the first round, and a multiplex PCR formed the second. TCRdb re-derived calls from the multiplex PCR reads in MiXCR, one entry per CDR3 protein. This table holds approximately 480,000 distinct CDR3 sequences, approximately 15% found once. Of note for this clonotype: Its antigen remains unidentified.

The sequence came from a woman aged 25 to 45 with Graves' ophthalmopathy. The J gene is TRBJ2-7, the V gene TRBV3-1, with D possibly being TRBD1 (8 bases). The sequencing input was blood. The DNA for the CDR3 is TGTGCCAGCAGCCAAGATCGAACAGGGGGAGCGGGGGAGCAGTACTTC. This sequence encodes CASSQDRTGGAGEQYF.